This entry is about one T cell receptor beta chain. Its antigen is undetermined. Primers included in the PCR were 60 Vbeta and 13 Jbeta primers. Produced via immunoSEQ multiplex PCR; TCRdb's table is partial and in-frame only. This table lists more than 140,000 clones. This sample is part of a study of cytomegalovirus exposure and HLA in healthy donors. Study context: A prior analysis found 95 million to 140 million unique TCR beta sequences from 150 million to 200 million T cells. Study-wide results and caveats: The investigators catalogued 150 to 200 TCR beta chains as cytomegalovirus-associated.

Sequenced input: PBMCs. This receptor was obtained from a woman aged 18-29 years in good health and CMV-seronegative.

CDR3 DNA sequence: TGTGCCAGCAGTGAAGCGAGACAGGGAGTCAAGGGAGAGTACTTC. Protein product: CASSEARQGVKGEYF. V gene TRBV2 combines with J gene TRBJ2-4; 7 bases fit TRBD1. CDR1 is SNHLY and CDR2 is FYNNEI in the germline V gene. This CDR3 is built from 15 residues. Trimming removed 0 bases from V and 14 bases from J; junction bases left unmatched: 13.